The next 23 T cell receptor beta chains were all read from a single sample in a study of T-cell reconstitution after alpha-beta-depleted transplantation in children (TCRdb year 2016). Library generation was performed with PCR. The reads were generated on an Illumina HiSeq 2500. TCR libraries were prepared with molecular barcoding, using unique molecular identifiers to normalize TCRbeta repertoire quantification. TCRdb ran its own pipeline on the public reads, namely fastp trimming at Q25 and MiXCR clone calling, and kept in-frame beta chains. Each entry merges the rows of one CDR3 protein and shows their most common DNA and genes. A total of about 270,000 distinct CDR3 sequences appear in this sample, almost 10% of them only once. About 9.5% of the sample is held by the ten biggest clonotypes. Sequences were derived from PBMCs from the stem cell graft donor, sampled from the stem cell graft. The receptors shown here come from a human donor who donated a stem cell graft to a child with SCID.

The V gene is TRBV3-1, the J gene TRBJ2-2, with D hard to call. In germline, CDR1 is LGHDT, CDR2 YNNKEL (reference sequence). The CDR3 is made up of 15 amino acids. V gave up 4 bases and J gave up 1 base, with 10 bases separating them. CDR3 sequence: CASSPLRGNTGELFF. The CDR3 region has the DNA TGTGCCAGCAGCCCCCTGAGAGGGAACACCGGGGAGCTGTTTTTT.

This clonotype appeared a few times. V is TRBV10-3 and J is TRBJ2-1; the match to TRBD1 covers 9 bases. V gave up 3 bases and J gave up 5 bases; unmatched junction bases: 8. This CDR3 is 16 amino acids long. Germline V gene sequence: CDR1 ENHRY, CDR2 SYGVKD. DNA of the CDR3: TGTGCCATCAGTGAAAGGGAGGGACAGGGTGACAATGAGCAGTTCTTC. It codes for CAISEREGQGDNEQFF.

This clonotype was counted only a few times. The genes are TRBV7-2 and TRBJ2-3; 11 nucleotides line up with TRBD2. Germline V gene lookup returns CDR1 SGHTA and CDR2 FQGNSA. The CDR3 loop spans 16 amino acids. V shed 5 bases and J 2 bases; nucleotides not matched to a gene: 6. The CDR3 protein is CASSEGLAEPTDTQYF. In DNA form, the CDR3 reads TGTGCCAGCAGCGAGGGACTAGCGGAACCCACAGATACGCAGTATTTT.

The rearrangement uses TRBV11-2 and TRBJ1-2; D is unresolved. V lost 5 bases, J lost 7 bases, and 14 bases lay in between. CDR1 is SGHAT, CDR2 FQNNGV, per germline. The CDR3 has 13 amino acids. For the CDR3, the DNA is TGTGCCAGCAGCCCGGACCCTTCCGCTGGCTACACCTTC. Amino acid sequence: CASSPDPSAGYTF.

This clonotype came up a few times. The chain combines TRBV7-1 with TRBJ2-1; D is undetermined. TRBV7-1 is assigned to the ORF class and has an uncertain function. CDR3 length: 22 amino acids. V was cut by 3 bases and J by 6 bases, with 36 bases left in between. CDR3 residues: CASSSRPGFRGDPPRLANEQFF. The CDR3 bases are TGTGCCAGCAGCTCTCGTCCTGGTTTTCGCGGAGACCCTCCTCGGTTGGCCAATGAGCAGTTCTTC.

V usage is TRBV6-6 and J usage is TRBJ2-5; D is ambiguous. CDR1 is MNHNY and CDR2 is SVGAGI in the germline V gene (reference sequence). Trimming stripped 0 bases from V and 4 bases from J, with 3 bases between. The CDR3 has 12 amino acids. The CDR3 reads CASSYSRETQYF. In nucleotides, the CDR3 is TGTGCCAGCAGTTACTCTAGAGAGACCCAGTACTTC.

There are a few counts of this clonotype. This chain links TRBV14 with TRBJ1-1; 7 positions match TRBD1. Trimming took 4 bases from V and 3 from J; bases not matched to a gene: 11. Germline CDR1 is SGHDN and CDR2 is FVKESK. The CDR3 runs 16 residues. CDR3 bases: TGTGCCAGCAGCCCAGTCGGGGGGCAGGGGGACACTGAAGCTTTCTTT. This encodes CASSPVGGQGDTEAFF.

The sample holds one count of this clonotype. Being one base from a much bigger clone, this may be a read error. This chain joins TRBV5-1 and TRBJ2-3; 8 bases match TRBD2. The CDR3 is 15 amino acids. Germline V gene data show CDR1 as SGHRS and CDR2 as YFSETQ. CDR3 DNA sequence: TGCGCCAGCAGTAGGGCGGGGGGTAACACCGATACGCTGTATTTT. Translated: CASSRAGGNTDTLYF.

The chain joins TRBV7-3 to TRBJ2-5, with a possible D match to TRBD2 (5 bases). CDR3 length equals 15 residues. The germline gives CDR1 SGHTA, CDR2 FQGTGA. The V end was cut by 1 base, the J end by 2 bases, with 11 bases between. The CDR3 bases are TGTGCCAGCAGCTTAAGTGCGGGTCTTCAAGAGACCCAGTACTTC. Its translation is CASSLSAGLQETQYF. The full variable domain, its missing parts supplied by reference TRBV7-3 and TRBJ2-5, is GAGVSQTPSNKVTEKGKYVELRCDPISGHTALYWYRQSLGQGPEFLIYFQGTGAADDSGLPNDRFFAVRPEGSVSTLKIQRTERGDSAVYLCASSLSAGLQETQYFGPGTRLLVL.

Only a few counts were recorded for this clonotype. The J gene is TRBJ1-1, the V gene TRBV29-1, with D perhaps matching TRBD1 (6 bases). V was cut by 6 bases and J by 4 bases, with 15 bases left in between. Germline lookup yields CDR1 SQVTM and CDR2 ANQGSEA. The CDR3 runs to 13 residues. The chain's CDR3 is CSVLQGRGTEAFF. In DNA, the CDR3 is TGCAGCGTGCTACAGGGTAGGGGCACTGAAGCTTTCTTT.

The rearrangement links TRBV20-1 to TRBJ1-5, with 7 positions matching TRBD1. CDR3 size: 15 residues. J gave up 3 bases and V 1 base, and 6 bases lay outside the gene matches. Germline CDR1 DFQATT, CDR2 SNEGSKA (reference sequence). The CDR3: CSARVGQAVNQPQHF. The CDR3 region has the DNA TGCAGTGCTAGAGTAGGACAGGCCGTCAATCAGCCCCAGCATTTT.

This clonotype was picked up many times. This rearrangement joins TRBV28 to TRBJ2-1; 9 bases are a match to TRBD2. V trimming: 10 bases; J trimming: 9 bases; junction bases outside the gene matches: 7. The CDR3 spans 12 residues. Germline CDR1 MDHEN, CDR2 SYDVKM. Here the CDR3 DNA reads TGTGCCACGCGGGGGGGAGTCCTTGAGCAGTTCTTC. It yields the protein CATRGGVLEQFF.

This clonotype has a count of ten or more. J is TRBJ2-1 and V is TRBV12-5; 13 positions agree with TRBD2. J gave up 4 bases and V 9 bases, and 12 bases lay outside the gene matches. Germline-derived CDR1 and CDR2 are LGHNT and FRNRAP. The CDR3 is 17 residues long. The CDR3 DNA sequence: TGTGCTAGCTCCGGACTAGCGGGGGAGGTAGGATACAATGAGCAGTTCTTC. Its protein product is CASSGLAGEVGYNEQFF.

The chain combines TRBV5-1 with TRBJ1-6, with D possibly being TRBD1 (5 bases). Trimming took 0 bases from V and 5 from J, leaving 12 bases between them. Per germline, CDR1 SGHRS and CDR2 YFSETQ. The CDR3 loop spans 16 amino acids. CDR3 region: CASSLEGSPNNSPLHF. CDR3 nucleotides: TGCGCCAGCAGCTTGGAGGGGTCCCCAAATAATTCACCCCTCCACTTT.

In this sample, this clonotype turned up many times. This chain joins TRBV12-3 or TRBV12-4 and TRBJ1-1, with 7 bases that match TRBD1. V lost 6 bases, J lost 7 bases, and 5 bases stayed unmatched. This CDR3 contains 12 residues. CDR3 bases: TGTGCCAGCAGCAAGACAGGGATTGAAGCTTTCTTT. Protein product: CASSKTGIEAFF.

The J gene is TRBJ2-2, the V gene TRBV12-3 or TRBV12-4; D may be TRBD1 or TRBD2 (5 bases each). This CDR3 contains 14 residues. Deletions cut 6 bases from V and 10 bases from J, with 18 bases between. The CDR3: CASRLGTDSAELFF. The CDR3 region has the DNA TGTGCCAGCAGGCTAGGGACGGATTCGGCGGAGCTGTTTTTT.

On this clonotype itself: A single base separates this from a much larger clone, so it may be a read error. This chain's CDR3 is CASSFKQRAEKLFF. CDR3 coding DNA: TGCGCCAGCAGCTTTAAACAGCGGGCTGAAAAACTGTTTTTT. The chain couples TRBV5-1 to TRBJ1-4; D gene ambiguous. V was trimmed by 2 bases and J by 7 bases, leaving 12 bases between them. Germline lookup yields CDR1 SGHRS and CDR2 YFSETQ. The CDR3 is made up of 14 amino acids.

The chain links TRBV6-5 to TRBJ1-2; TRBD1 matches at 7 bases. The CDR3 has 18 residues. V was pared by 2 bases and J by 5 bases, with 17 bases of the junction left unmatched. Germline V gene data show CDR1 as MNHEY and CDR2 as SVGAGI. The CDR3 sequence: CASSYPPTQGQIGYGYTF. The CDR3 bases are TGTGCCAGCAGTTACCCTCCCACACAGGGGCAAATAGGGTATGGCTACACCTTC.

Ten or more counts support this clonotype. The chain joins TRBV29-1 to TRBJ1-1; D ambiguous. This CDR3 has 12 amino acids. The V end lost 6 bases, the J end lost 1 base, and 9 bases lay between the germline ends. Germline V CDR1 and CDR2: SQVTM, ANQGSEA. The CDR3 region is CSVLDGNTEAFF. The CDR3 DNA reads TGCAGCGTCTTAGACGGGAACACTGAAGCTTTCTTT. Full variable domain (outside the CDR3, taken from reference TRBV29-1 and TRBJ1-1): SAVISQKPSRDICQRGTSLTIQCQVDSQVTMMFWYRQQPGQSLTLIATANQGSEATYESGFVIDKFPISRPNLTFSTLTVSNMSPEDSSIYLCSVLDGNTEAFFGQGTRLTVV.

This clonotype was observed a few times. The chain is built from TRBV6-1 and TRBJ2-7; D remains unclear. Germline CDR1 is MNHNS and CDR2 is SASEGT. V was pared by 5 bases and J by 1 base, with 12 bases between. The CDR3 is made up of 14 amino acids. The CDR3 DNA is TGTGCCAGCAGTAGGCTAGGTGGGTCCTACGAGCAGTACTTC. It is translated as CASSRLGGSYEQYF.

This clonotype was recorded many times. The V and J genes are TRBV5-1 and TRBJ2-2; D unresolved. The CDR3 runs to 16 residues. Germline assignment: CDR1 SGHRS and CDR2 YFSETQ. V dropped 0 bases and J dropped 5 bases, with 14 bases sitting between them. The CDR3 here is CASSLVVTLQTGELFF. The CDR3 DNA is TGCGCCAGCAGCTTGGTCGTCACTCTCCAAACCGGGGAGCTGTTTTTT.

This clonotype was recorded many times. This chain uses TRBV6-5 with TRBJ2-2; perhaps TRBD1 as D (6 bases). This CDR3 is 15 amino acids long. The germline V and J ends were trimmed by 0 bases and 7 bases, with 12 bases remaining between them. CDR1 and CDR2 from the germline V gene are MNHEY and SVGAGI. CDR3 amino acids: CASSYSTGVHGELFF. Written as DNA, the CDR3 is TGTGCCAGCAGTTACTCGACAGGAGTGCACGGGGAGCTGTTTTTT.

This clonotype was observed many times. The chain couples TRBV2 to TRBJ2-1; no definite D call. Trimming took 3 bases from V and 3 from J, leaving 6 bases between them. CDR1 is SNHLY, CDR2 FYNNEI, per germline. The CDR3 runs 13 residues. The CDR3 loop reads CASSDAHYNEQFF. The CDR3 nucleotides read TGTGCCAGCAGTGACGCTCACTACAATGAGCAGTTCTTC.